Described below is a single T cell receptor beta chain sequence and its context. There are 15 residues in the CDR3. The germline gives CDR1 MGHDK, CDR2 SYGVNS. V lost 1 base and J lost 3, with 9 bases in between. Using immunoSEQ multiplex PCR, the repertoire was profiled, and TCRdb retains in-frame clones only, with some absent. This table has about 80,000 clones, 90% to 95% appearing once. The record originates from a study of OX40 agonist ivuxolimab in advanced cancers. The receptor was derived from an adult with an advanced solid tumor such as melanoma, head and neck, liver or kidney cancer. This chain links TRBV25-1 with TRBJ2-2; D remains ambiguous. The sample here was CD4+ or CD8+ T cells sorted from blood, taken in a trial of the OX40 agonist ivuxolimab. Here the CDR3 reads CASSESRAYTGELFF. The DNA for the CDR3 is TGTGCCAGCAGTGAATCTCGAGCTTACACCGGGGAGCTGTTTTTT.